A single sample is the source of the 29 T cell receptor beta chains below, sequenced in a study of response to subunit inactivated influenza vaccine. TCRdb independently ran MiXCR on the RT-PCR reads; one entry per CDR3 protein. In the table there are roughly 700,000 distinct CDR3 sequences, approximately 14% of which are singletons. Specimen: PBMCs from blood, collected 14 to 15 days before vaccination. These receptors all stem from a man aged 50 or older who received an inactivated influenza vaccine.

The chain uses TRBV20-1 and TRBJ1-3; no definite D call. This CDR3 region has 17 residues. The germline gives CDR1 DFQATT, CDR2 SNEGSKA (reference sequence). V was trimmed by 1 base and J by 0 bases, leaving 16 bases between them. This CDR3 is CSARAVERHTSGNTIYF. As DNA, the CDR3 is TGCAGTGCTAGAGCCGTGGAAAGGCACACCTCTGGAAACACCATATATTTT.

This clonotype has only a few counts. The rearrangement uses TRBV20-1 and TRBJ2-3, with D tentatively TRBD2 (5 bases). The V end lost 6 bases, the J end lost 1 base, and 8 bases lay between the germline ends. Germline V CDR1 and CDR2: DFQATT, SNEGSKA (reference sequence). There are 12 residues in the CDR3. Here the CDR3 DNA reads TGCAGTGCCGAGAGGGGCACAGATACGCAGTATTTT. It translates to CSAERGTDTQYF.

The V gene is TRBV12-3 or TRBV12-4, the J gene TRBJ2-3; TRBD2 might be the D (6 bases). V lost 6 bases and J lost 4, with 20 bases in between. The CDR3 runs to 16 residues. The CDR3 is CASRFVGGGLADTQYF. The DNA for the CDR3 is TGTGCCAGCAGGTTCGTGGGAGGAGGGTTGGCAGATACGCAGTATTTT.

The chain employs TRBV5-1 and TRBJ1-5; TRBD1 matches 7 bases. J was trimmed by 7 bases and V by 0 bases; bases with no gene match: 7. The CDR3 extends over 15 amino acids. Germline CDR1 and CDR2: SGHRS and YFSETQ. The CDR3 DNA is TGCGCCAGCAGCTTGGAGGGGGCGAGGTTACAGCCCCAGCATTTT. This gives the protein CASSLEGARLQPQHF.

The chain combines TRBV5-1 with TRBJ2-7; 9 bases align to TRBD1. Trimming took 4 bases from V and 5 from J; bases not matched to a gene: 4. From germline, CDR1 is SGHRS and CDR2 YFSETQ. The CDR3 loop spans 13 amino acids. CDR3 bases: TGCGCCAGCAGCAAGGGGGACAGGGACGAGCAGTACTTC. It translates to CASSKGDRDEQYF.

A few counts support this clonotype. The J gene is TRBJ2-7, the V gene TRBV20-1, with D unclear. V dropped 5 bases and J dropped 7 bases, with 12 bases sitting between them. Per the germline V gene, CDR1 is DFQATT and CDR2 is SNEGSKA (reference sequence). This CDR3 is built from 11 residues. CDR3 sequence (DNA): TGCAGTGCTCCTATGATGGGGGAGCAGTACTTC. This encodes CSAPMMGEQYF.

As for this clonotype: At one end, the junction sequence differs from germline, possibly due to a read error. J is TRBJ2-7 and V is TRBV7-2; no clear D. Germline CDR1 and CDR2: SGHTA and FQGNSA. This CDR3 is 13 amino acids long. CDR3 bases: TGTGCCAGCAGCTTAGGTCACTCCTCCGAGCAGTACTTC. As protein: CASSLGHSSEQYF.

This clonotype was observed a few times. The chain employs TRBV18 and TRBJ2-5; 9 bases are shared with TRBD2. Trimming at V came to 3 bases and at J to 2 bases, leaving 4 bases not matched to a gene. The CDR3 runs 15 residues. Germline loops: CDR1 KGHSH, CDR2 LQKENI. CDR3 coding DNA: TGTGCCAGCTCACCGGATAGCGGGGGACAAGAGACCCAGTACTTC. It is translated as CASSPDSGGQETQYF.

The chain has TRBV4-3 and TRBJ2-3; 8 nucleotides line up with TRBD2. CDR1 and CDR2 from the germline V gene are LGHNA and YSLEER. The CDR3 spans 16 residues. Unmatched junction bases numbered 10, after V lost 4 bases and J lost 4 bases. In DNA form, the CDR3 reads TGCGCCAGCAGCCCCCTAATAGCGGGGACCTCAGATACGCAGTATTTT. Its translation: CASSPLIAGTSDTQYF.

The chain links TRBV11-2 to TRBJ2-1; possibly TRBD2 for D (5 bases). The V end was cut by 6 bases, the J end by 5 bases, with 11 bases between. Germline V gives CDR1 SGHAT, CDR2 FQNNGV. There are 13 residues in the CDR3. The CDR3 protein is CASRRARDNEQFF. As DNA, the CDR3 is TGTGCCAGCAGGAGGGCACGCGACAATGAGCAGTTCTTC.

In its sample, this clonotype was seen a few times. The rearrangement links TRBV7-2 to TRBJ1-2; D unresolved. The CDR3 totals 15 residues. Between the trimmed V and J ends, which lost 5 bases and 2 bases, there was a span of 15 bases. The germline V gene has CDR1 SGHTA and CDR2 FQGNSA. CDR3 region: CASSPVANTNYGYTF. CDR3 coding DNA: TGTGCCAGCAGCCCGGTAGCCAACACGAACTATGGCTACACCTTC.

This chain joins TRBV20-1 and TRBJ1-6; perhaps TRBD1 as D (5 bases). This CDR3 contains 15 residues. V lost 3 bases and J 5 bases, leaving 14 bases between the germline ends. Germline V CDR1 and CDR2: DFQATT, SNEGSKA (reference sequence). The CDR3 loop reads CSARDVGVDNSPLHF. The CDR3 DNA is TGCAGTGCTAGGGATGTGGGGGTGGATAATTCACCCCTCCACTTT.

This clonotype occurred many times. V and J are TRBV12-3 or TRBV12-4 and TRBJ2-1, with D possibly matching TRBD1 (5 bases). The V end lost 4 bases, the J end lost 4 bases, and 14 bases lay between the germline ends. The CDR3 totals 15 residues. Here the CDR3 reads CASSSQGPRYNEQFF. The DNA of the CDR3 is TGTGCCAGCAGTTCCCAGGGCCCCCGGTACAATGAGCAGTTCTTC.

The V gene is TRBV13, the J gene TRBJ2-5; D remains ambiguous. The V and J ends lost 5 bases and 4 bases respectively, with 11 bases between them. Looked up from germline, CDR1 is PRHDT and CDR2 is FYEKMQ (reference sequence). CDR3 length: 13 residues. CDR3 DNA: TGTGCCAGCAGCCCTATTACCCTAGAGACCCAGTACTTC. As protein: CASSPITLETQYF.

This clonotype was picked up many times. This chain joins TRBV4-3 and TRBJ2-7, with D tentatively TRBD1 (6 bases). Germline V gives CDR1 LGHNA, CDR2 YSLEER. Between the trimmed V and J ends, which lost 3 bases and 0 bases, there was a span of 18 bases. The CDR3 is 17 amino acids. In DNA, the CDR3 is TGCGCCAGCAGCCAGTCCACGGGACACCCAAGCTCCTACGAGCAGTACTTC. Amino acid sequence: CASSQSTGHPSSYEQYF.

This clonotype was observed a few times. The gene calls are TRBV6-2 or TRBV6-3 and TRBJ2-1; D gene uncertain. Germline V lookup: CDR1 MNHEY, CDR2 SVGEGT. CDR3 length: 13 residues. The V end was cut by 2 bases, the J end by 2 bases, with 4 bases between. The CDR3 loop is CASSYLAYNEQFF. The CDR3 DNA follows: TGTGCCAGCAGTTACCTGGCCTACAATGAGCAGTTCTTC.

This clonotype was seen many times. The genes are TRBV28 and TRBJ2-7, with 7 bases aligning to TRBD1. Trimming removed 6 bases from V and 2 bases from J; junction bases left unmatched: 7. This CDR3 spans 14 amino acids. Germline V gene lookup returns CDR1 MDHEN and CDR2 SYDVKM. The chain's CDR3 is CASRRHRGTYEQYF. The DNA for the CDR3 is TGTGCCAGCAGACGGCACAGGGGAACCTACGAGCAGTACTTC.

This clonotype was detected ten times or more. The chain joins TRBV2 to TRBJ1-5, with D unresolved. V dropped 2 bases and J dropped 0 bases, with 5 bases sitting between them. There are 14 residues in the CDR3. Per the germline V gene, CDR1 is SNHLY and CDR2 is FYNNEI. The chain's CDR3 is CASSESVSNQPQHF. The CDR3 DNA reads TGTGCCAGCAGTGAATCGGTTAGCAATCAGCCCCAGCATTTT.

This clonotype appeared a few times. This chain links TRBV12-3 or TRBV12-4 with TRBJ1-1; D gene uncertain. V was shortened by 2 bases and J by 4 bases, with 8 bases between the two germline ends. The CDR3 contains 13 residues. The CDR3 loop reads CASSLPPGTEAFF. The CDR3 nucleotides read TGTGCCAGCAGTTTACCCCCGGGCACTGAAGCTTTCTTT.

This clonotype was recorded a few times. The chain employs TRBV4-1 and TRBJ1-1; no firm D call. Germline assignment: CDR1 MGHRA and CDR2 YSYEKL. This CDR3 has 13 amino acids. Deletions cut 4 bases from V and 6 bases from J, with 12 bases between. CDR3 bases: TGCGCCAGCAGCCCCTCAGCGATCTCTGAAGCTTTCTTT. As protein: CASSPSAISEAFF.

The chain carries TRBV9 and TRBJ1-5, with D possibly TRBD1 on 6 matching bases. The germline CDR1 and CDR2 sequences are SGDLS and YYNGEE. This CDR3 is built from 15 residues. The ends were cut back, 3 bases at V and 3 bases at J, with 13 bases in the middle. The CDR3 here is CASSATTGTNQPQHF. In DNA, the CDR3 is TGTGCCAGCAGCGCAACGACAGGAACCAATCAGCCCCAGCATTTT.

The rearrangement links TRBV18 to TRBJ2-1; the D call may be TRBD1 or TRBD2 (5 bases each). V was clipped by 0 bases and J by 9 bases, with 21 bases between them. Germline values: CDR1 KGHSH, CDR2 LQKENI. This CDR3 has 17 residues. CDR3 loop: CASSPPNPGPSSREQFF. The CDR3 nucleotides read TGTGCCAGCTCACCACCAAATCCGGGACCGTCTTCGCGTGAGCAGTTCTTC. Based on the CDR3 plus reference TRBV18 and TRBJ2-1, the full variable domain is NAGVMQNPRHLVRRRGQEARLRCSPMKGHSHVYWYRQLPEEGLKFMVYLQKENIIDESGMPKERFSAEFPKEGPSILRIQQVVRGDSAAYFCASSPPNPGPSSREQFFGPGTRLTVL.

The chain links TRBV5-6 to TRBJ2-1; TRBD2 agrees at 12 bases. The CDR3 runs 14 residues. Trimming at V came to 5 bases and at J to 8 bases, leaving 5 bases not matched to a gene. Germline lookup yields CDR1 SGHDT and CDR2 YYEEEE. CDR3 region: CASRTSGSFYEQFF. The CDR3 DNA reads as TGTGCCAGCAGGACTAGCGGGAGTTTCTATGAGCAGTTCTTC.

This clonotype has only one observation. The chain uses TRBV20-1 and TRBJ2-7, with 9 bases identical to TRBD2. The CDR3 spans 14 residues. Unmatched junction bases numbered 2, after V lost 0 bases and J lost 2 bases. CDR1 and CDR2 (germline): DFQATT, SNEGSKA (reference sequence). The CDR3 nucleotides read TGCAGTGCTAGAGAGGCGGGAGGGCCCTACGAGCAGTACTTC. Its protein product is CSAREAGGPYEQYF.

This clonotype was found a few times. The chain links TRBV18 to TRBJ2-1, with 10 bases fitting TRBD1. Germline loops: CDR1 KGHSH, CDR2 LQKENI. V lost 1 base and J lost 6; bases outside the gene matches: 6. The CDR3 covers 16 residues. DNA for the CDR3: TGTGCCAGCTCACCACGGACAGGGGGGCTTCTCAATGAGCAGTTCTTC. Encoded protein: CASSPRTGGLLNEQFF.

This clonotype was seen many times. This chain uses TRBV29-1 with TRBJ1-1, with D uncertain. The CDR3 has 13 amino acids. The V gene's germline CDR1 is SQVTM and CDR2 ANQGSEA. CDR3 nucleotides: TGCAGTTTCCGGGGAGGGTTGAACACTGAAGCTTTCTTT. Amino acid sequence: CSFRGGLNTEAFF.

The table lists this clonotype with a few counts. V is TRBV14 and J is TRBJ2-2; 9 nucleotides match TRBD1. V was pared by 5 bases and J by 6 bases, with 7 bases of the junction left unmatched. The CDR3 loop spans 15 amino acids. Germline CDR1 is SGHDN and CDR2 is FVKESK. The DNA for the CDR3 is TGTGCCAGCAGCTGGGACAGGGTGAATGCCGGGGAGCTGTTTTTT. This encodes CASSWDRVNAGELFF.

This clonotype appeared a few times. The gene calls are TRBV11-2 and TRBJ2-1; 12 nucleotides align to TRBD2. CDR3 length: 17 amino acids. Germline CDR1 and CDR2: SGHAT and FQNNGV. J was trimmed by 5 bases and V by 1 base; bases with no gene match: 6. The CDR3 sequence: CASSLGRWTSGDNEQFF. The CDR3 region has the DNA TGTGCCAGCAGCTTAGGCCGCTGGACTAGCGGGGACAATGAGCAGTTCTTC.

This clonotype has more than one count but fewer than ten. The chain has TRBV18 and TRBJ1-1, with TRBD1 identical over 7 bases. CDR1 and CDR2 from the germline V gene are KGHSH and LQKENI. The length of the CDR3 is 14 residues. Trimming took 4 bases from V and 1 from J; bases not matched to a gene: 3. The CDR3 nucleotides are TGTGCCAGCTCACGGGACAGTGCGAACACTGAAGCTTTCTTT. It is translated as CASSRDSANTEAFF. Combining the CDR3 with reference TRBV18 and TRBJ1-1 gives the whole variable domain NAGVMQNPRHLVRRRGQEARLRCSPMKGHSHVYWYRQLPEEGLKFMVYLQKENIIDESGMPKERFSAEFPKEGPSILRIQQVVRGDSAAYFCASSRDSANTEAFFGQGTRLTVV.